This entry lists 14 T cell receptor beta chains sequenced from one sample in a study of cytomegalovirus exposure and HLA in healthy donors. This PCR relied on a set of 60 Vbeta primers and 13 Jbeta primers. The table came from immunoSEQ multiplex PCR; TCRdb's copy has only in-frame clones and leaves some out. The sample has about 94,000 clones; less than 8% are singletons. The sequenced material came from PBMCs. The receptors originated from a man aged 45-60 years in good health and CMV-seronegative.

Only a few counts were recorded for this clone. This chain connects TRBV19 to TRBJ1-3; D gene unclear. The CDR3 has 14 amino acids. Trimming took off 7 bases at V and 7 bases at J, with 17 bases between the two ends. The germline V gene encodes CDR1 LNHDA and CDR2 SQIVND (reference sequence). CDR3 sequence reads: CASTPRREDNTIYF. CDR3 DNA: TGTGCCAGTACCCCGCGGAGGGAGGACAACACCATATATTTT.

The genes are TRBV30 and TRBJ1-5, with 7 bases identical to TRBD1. The CDR3 consists of 12 residues. V lost 8 bases and J lost 7; bases outside the gene matches: 8. Germline loops: CDR1 GTSNPN, CDR2 SVGIG (reference sequence). The CDR3, as DNA: TGTGCCGGAGGACAGGCCGGCCAGCCCCAGCATTTT. This gives the protein CAGGQAGQPQHF.

This chain uses TRBV6-5 with TRBJ1-1, with 7 bases aligning to TRBD1. V shed 0 bases and J 4 bases; nucleotides not matched to a gene: 2. There are 14 residues in the CDR3. The V gene's germline CDR1 is MNHEY and CDR2 SVGAGI. The CDR3 DNA sequence: TGTGCCAGCAGTTACTCGTCAGGGGGCACTGAAGCTTTCTTT. The encoded protein is CASSYSSGGTEAFF.

This clone was seen more than once but under ten times. The J gene is TRBJ2-1, the V gene TRBV5-1; 9 bases line up with TRBD1. CDR1 is SGHRS and CDR2 is YFSETQ in the germline V gene. This CDR3 has 15 residues. With 3 bases clipped from V and 4 bases from J, the junction kept 5 bases outside the gene matches. CDR3 region: CASSSTGGGYNEQFF. The CDR3 DNA is TGCGCCAGCAGCTCGACAGGGGGGGGATACAATGAGCAGTTCTTC.

V gene TRBV4-3 combines with J gene TRBJ2-7; 9 nucleotides agree with TRBD1. The CDR3 is 14 amino acids. Germline lookup yields CDR1 LGHNA and CDR2 YSLEER. V gave up 3 bases and J gave up 3 bases; unmatched junction bases: 3. The CDR3 reads CASSQGQGNYEQYF. CDR3 DNA: TGCGCCAGCAGCCAGGGACAGGGTAACTACGAGCAGTACTTC.

This chain links TRBV9 with TRBJ2-5, with TRBD1 matching over 7 bases. Looked up from germline, CDR1 is SGDLS and CDR2 is YYNGEE. The CDR3 consists of 16 residues. Germline trimming cut 0 bases from V and 3 bases from J; bases unmatched to any gene: 8. The CDR3 protein is CASSVGDRQGEETQYF. The CDR3 nucleotides read TGTGCCAGCAGCGTAGGAGATCGACAGGGTGAAGAGACCCAGTACTTC.

The chain recombines TRBV5-1 with TRBJ2-1; 11 bases align to TRBD2. Germline loops: CDR1 SGHRS, CDR2 YFSETQ. The CDR3 contains 15 residues. The J segment lost 6 bases and the V segment lost 4 bases, leaving 6 bases of the junction unmatched. CDR3 region: CASSRSGTSGNEQFF. The CDR3 DNA reads as TGCGCCAGCAGCCGCTCCGGGACTAGCGGCAATGAGCAGTTCTTC.

There are a few counts of this clone. V and J are TRBV2 and TRBJ2-2, with 9 bases aligning to TRBD2. The CDR3 contains 20 residues. Germline-derived CDR1 and CDR2 are SNHLY and FYNNEI. Losses at the gene ends were 7 bases for V and 6 bases for J; bases not matched to a gene: 24. The CDR3 loop is CASKALPGLAARSGSGELFF. The CDR3 coding sequence is TGTGCCAGCAAGGCGCTGCCGGGACTAGCCGCCAGAAGCGGGTCCGGGGAGCTGTTTTTT.

This clone has just a few counts. The J gene is TRBJ2-2, the V gene TRBV5-1; D is perhaps TRBD2 (6 bases). This CDR3 is built from 15 residues. Germline loops: CDR1 SGHRS, CDR2 YFSETQ. Trimming left V 5 bases short and J 4 bases short, with 15 bases between. In DNA form, the CDR3 reads TGCGCCAGCAGGATGTTGGCGGGACTCACCGGGGAGCTGTTTTTT. It encodes CASRMLAGLTGELFF. The full variable domain, its missing parts supplied by reference TRBV5-1 and TRBJ2-2, is KAGVTQTPRYLIKTRGQQVTLSCSPISGHRSVSWYQQTPGQGLQFLFEYFSETQRNKGNFPGRFSGRQFSNSRSEMNVSTLELGDSALYLCASRMLAGLTGELFFGEGSRLTVL.

The rearrangement links TRBV7-3 to TRBJ2-6; TRBD2 agrees at 7 bases. CDR3 length equals 15 residues. Germline V gene lookup returns CDR1 SGHTA and CDR2 FQGTGA. V shed 5 bases, J shed 4 bases, and the junction held 5 bases outside the gene matches. CDR3 residues: CASSLTSSGANVLTF. CDR3 in DNA: TGTGCCAGCAGCCTGACTAGCTCGGGGGCCAACGTCCTGACTTTC.

In this sample, this clone turned up a few times. The chain uses TRBV5-1 and TRBJ1-5; 8 nucleotides match TRBD1. The ends lost 0 bases at V and 5 bases at J; junction bases unmatched: 4. In germline, CDR1 is SGHRS, CDR2 YFSETQ. The CDR3 is 15 amino acids. The CDR3 loop is CASSLDSGGDQPQHF. The CDR3 region has the DNA TGCGCCAGCAGCTTGGATTCAGGGGGCGATCAGCCCCAGCATTTT.

The sample holds a few counts of this clone. The chain employs TRBV4-1 and TRBJ2-5, with TRBD1 identical over 8 bases. Trimming at V came to 2 bases and at J to 3 bases, leaving 2 bases not matched to a gene. The CDR3 loop spans 14 amino acids. The V gene's germline CDR1 is MGHRA and CDR2 YSYEKL. The CDR3 reads CASSQPDREETQYF. The DNA of the CDR3 is TGCGCCAGCAGCCAACCGGACAGGGAAGAGACCCAGTACTTC.

This clone was detected a few times. V usage is TRBV5-4 and J usage is TRBJ2-7; 9 bases align to TRBD2. The CDR3 is 14 residues long. The germline V gene encodes CDR1 SGHNT and CDR2 YYREEE (reference sequence). Trimming removed 0 bases from V and 3 bases from J; junction bases left unmatched: 1. The CDR3 reads CASSLGTSDYEQYF. The CDR3 DNA sequence: TGTGCCAGCAGCTTGGGGACTAGCGACTACGAGCAGTACTTC.

The chain joins TRBV19 to TRBJ2-4; a weak D match, TRBD2 (5 bases). Trimming stripped 1 base from V and 3 bases from J, with 19 bases between. Germline V gene sequence: CDR1 LNHDA, CDR2 SQIVND (reference sequence). The CDR3 covers 18 residues. The chain's CDR3 is CASSIGIAGVSGKNIQYF. CDR3 DNA sequence: TGTGCCAGTAGTATAGGTATAGCCGGGGTATCGGGCAAAAACATTCAGTACTTC. The variable domain in full, with the rest retrieved from reference TRBV19 and TRBJ2-4, is DGGITQSPKYLFRKEGQNVTLSCEQNLNHDAMYWYRQDPGQGLRLIYYSQIVNDFQKGDIAEGYSVSREKKESFPLTVTSAQKNPTAFYLCASSIGIAGVSGKNIQYFGAGTRLSVL.